The entry that follows covers one T cell receptor (beta chain) sequence. The antigen remains unidentified. The data were obtained in a study of shared clonotypes between healthy human individuals. On the study more broadly: Each donor had three CD4 naive, three CD4 memory, two CD8 naive and one CD8 memory plate. General study findings and limits: In the sorted subsets, rarefaction showed sequencing was incomplete despite large depth. Exclusively blood specimens were collected; tissue repertoires likely differ.

Method: immunoSEQ multiplex PCR; TCRdb's copy keeps in-frame clones and lacks some. The top ten clones hold about 0.13% of a sample with more than 2 million clones, under 97% of them seen once. Germline loops: CDR1 SGDLS, CDR2 YYNGEE. The CDR3 loop spans 13 amino acids. The germline V and J ends were trimmed by 8 bases and 2 bases, with 12 bases remaining between them. Each donor was a Caucasian adult residing in Nashville, Tennessee. The chain employs TRBV9 and TRBJ2-3; D may be TRBD1 or TRBD2 (5 bases each). The origin of this receptor is a young man in good health. Sequencing input: naive CD4+ T cells sorted from blood. Subset described: CD45RA+ positively selected. DNA for the CDR3: TGTGCCAGTAACCGGGACCCCACAGATACGCAGTATTTT. It codes for CASNRDPTDTQYF.